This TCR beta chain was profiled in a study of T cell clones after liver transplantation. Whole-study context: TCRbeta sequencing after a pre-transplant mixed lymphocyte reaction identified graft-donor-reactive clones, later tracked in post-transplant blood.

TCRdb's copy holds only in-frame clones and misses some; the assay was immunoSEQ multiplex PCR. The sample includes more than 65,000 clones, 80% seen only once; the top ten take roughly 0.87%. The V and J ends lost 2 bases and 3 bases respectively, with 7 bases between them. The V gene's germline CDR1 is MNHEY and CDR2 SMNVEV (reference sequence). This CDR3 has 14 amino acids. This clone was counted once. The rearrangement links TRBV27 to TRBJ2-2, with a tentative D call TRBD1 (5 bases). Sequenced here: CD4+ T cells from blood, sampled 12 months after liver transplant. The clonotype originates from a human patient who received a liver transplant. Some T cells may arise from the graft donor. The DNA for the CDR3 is TGTGCCAGCAGTTTAGTAGGGGACACCGGGGAGCTGTTTTTT. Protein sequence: CASSLVGDTGELFF.